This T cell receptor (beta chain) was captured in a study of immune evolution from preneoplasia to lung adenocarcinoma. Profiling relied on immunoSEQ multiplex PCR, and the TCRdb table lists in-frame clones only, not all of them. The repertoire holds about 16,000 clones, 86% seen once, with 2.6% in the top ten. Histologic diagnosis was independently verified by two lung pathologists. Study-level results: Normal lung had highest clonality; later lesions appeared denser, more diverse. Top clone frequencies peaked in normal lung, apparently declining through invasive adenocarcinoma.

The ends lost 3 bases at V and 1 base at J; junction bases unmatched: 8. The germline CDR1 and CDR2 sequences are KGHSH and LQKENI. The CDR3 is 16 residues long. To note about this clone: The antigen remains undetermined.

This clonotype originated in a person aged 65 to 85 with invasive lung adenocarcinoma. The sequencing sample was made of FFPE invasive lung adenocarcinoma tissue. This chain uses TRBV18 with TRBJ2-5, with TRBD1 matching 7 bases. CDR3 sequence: CASSPTTGHGQETQYF. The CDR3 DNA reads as TGTGCCAGCTCACCTACGACAGGGCATGGCCAAGAGACCCAGTACTTC.